The 28 T cell receptor beta chains below come from one sample, sequenced in a study of T cell responses to AZD1222 COVID-19 vaccine. Sequencing was performed with immunoSEQ multiplex PCR; in TCRdb, only in-frame clones are kept and a portion is missing. The data show tens of thousands of clones, around 90% seen once. Sequencing used peripheral blood, obtained on day 0 of AZD1222 vaccination. These TCRs come from an adult in good health.

The chain combines TRBV7-9 with TRBJ1-1, with unresolved D. CDR1 SEHNR and CDR2 FQNEAQ come from the germline V gene (reference sequence). Trimming cost V 4 bases and J 0 bases, with 6 bases left between them. The CDR3 sequence is 13 residues long. CDR3 DNA: TGTGCCAGCAGCTGGCAAATGAACACTGAAGCTTTCTTT. It encodes CASSWQMNTEAFF.

The rearrangement joins TRBV11-2 to TRBJ1-6; D not resolved. CDR1 SGHAT and CDR2 FQNNGV come from the germline V gene. This CDR3 region has 13 residues. With 5 bases removed from V and 8 bases from J, the gap between germline ends came to 10 bases. The CDR3 here is CASSPHTDSPLHF. CDR3 coding DNA: TGTGCCAGCAGCCCCCACACGGATTCACCCCTCCACTTT.

The rearrangement links TRBV6-4 to TRBJ2-3; no clear D. V lost 3 bases to trimming and J lost 0 bases, with 7 bases between them. The germline V gene has CDR1 MRHNA and CDR2 SNTAGT. This CDR3 contains 14 residues. CDR3 in DNA: TGTGCCAGCAGTGAGGGTTCTAGCACAGATACGCAGTATTTT. It is translated as CASSEGSSTDTQYF.

The chain links TRBV6-5 to TRBJ2-2, with D perhaps given as TRBD1 or TRBD2 (6 bases each). V lost 2 bases and J 14 bases, leaving 18 bases between the germline ends. CDR1 and CDR2 from the germline V gene are MNHEY and SVGAGI. This CDR3 has 14 residues. For the CDR3, the DNA is TGTGCCAGCAGTTACAGTAGGGGGGATTCGGAACTGTTTTTT. This translates into CASSYSRGDSELFF.

This chain connects TRBV2 to TRBJ2-1, with D unresolved. The CDR3 runs 13 residues. V was trimmed by 7 bases and J by 0 bases, leaving 7 bases between them. Germline V CDR1 and CDR2: SNHLY, FYNNEI. DNA of the CDR3: TGTGCCAGCAAGGCGGACTCCTACAATGAGCAGTTCTTC. Its protein product is CASKADSYNEQFF.

The V and J genes are TRBV25-1 and TRBJ1-2, with 7 bases identical to TRBD1. Germline-derived CDR1 and CDR2 are MGHDK and SYGVNS. This CDR3 has 16 residues. Trimming cost V 1 base and J 4 bases; bases outside gene matches: 9. CDR3 loop: CASSESRGIWGYGYTF. The DNA of the CDR3 is TGTGCCAGCAGTGAATCCAGGGGGATCTGGGGCTATGGCTACACCTTC.

The rearrangement uses TRBV3-1 (or the pseudogene TRBV3-2) and TRBJ1-1; D unclear. The CDR3 totals 14 residues. The germline CDR1 and CDR2 sequences are LGHDT and YNNKEL (reference sequence). The V end lost 7 bases, the J end lost 0 bases, and 12 bases lay between the germline ends. The CDR3 here is CASTLTEMNTEAFF. The CDR3 DNA reads as TGTGCCAGCACCCTTACAGAAATGAACACTGAAGCTTTCTTT.

CDR3 sequence (DNA): TGTGCCAGCAGTTACGGCAGCCCCACCTACGAGCAGTACTTC. Translating gives CASSYGSPTYEQYF. V gene TRBV6-6 combines with J gene TRBJ2-7; D unresolved. The CDR3 totals 14 residues. Between the trimmed V and J ends, which lost 2 bases and 2 bases, there was a span of 10 bases. The germline CDR1 and CDR2 sequences are MNHNY and SVGAGI (reference sequence).

The chain links TRBV11-1 to TRBJ1-2, with TRBD1 as a possible D gene (5 bases). V lost 4 bases to trimming and J lost 4 bases, with 10 bases between them. CDR1 and CDR2 (germline): SGHAT, FQDESV (reference sequence). This CDR3 spans 13 amino acids. CDR3 protein: CASSSDKSYGYTF. The CDR3 DNA is TGTGCCAGCAGCTCGGACAAGAGCTATGGCTACACCTTC.

The J gene is TRBJ1-5, the V gene TRBV27; 9 nucleotides line up with TRBD1. The germline V gene has CDR1 MNHEY and CDR2 SMNVEV (reference sequence). The V segment lost 8 bases and the J segment 4 bases; nucleotides outside the gene matches: 6. The CDR3 totals 14 residues. The CDR3 nucleotides read TGTGCCAGCGGGGGACAGGGTGGTAATCAGCCCCAGCATTTT. The encoded protein is CASGGQGGNQPQHF.

This clone appeared once. The chain carries TRBV6-5 and TRBJ1-2; D is possibly TRBD1 (5 bases). Trimming left V 6 bases short and J 0 bases short, with 8 bases between. CDR1 and CDR2 from the germline V gene are MNHEY and SVGAGI. The CDR3 runs to 13 residues. CDR3 in DNA: TGTGCCAGCAGCCTCAGGGCTAACTATGGCTACACCTTC. It is translated as CASSLRANYGYTF.

The genes are TRBV5-6 and TRBJ2-3; D not resolved. The germline V gene encodes CDR1 SGHDT and CDR2 YYEEEE. The CDR3 contains 15 residues. The V and J ends lost 0 bases and 1 base respectively, with 9 bases between them. CDR3: CASSLDGDRTDTQYF. Here the CDR3 DNA reads TGTGCCAGCAGCTTGGATGGTGATCGCACAGATACGCAGTATTTT.

The gene calls are TRBV7-3 and TRBJ1-2, with D unresolved. V was shortened by 1 base and J by 4 bases, with 10 bases between the two germline ends. CDR1 and CDR2 from the germline V gene are SGHTA and FQGTGA. This CDR3 has 14 amino acids. CDR3 in DNA: TGTGCCAGCAGCTTAAACGGGAATTCCTATGGCTACACCTTC. It is translated as CASSLNGNSYGYTF.

The chain uses TRBV6-1 and TRBJ1-5; 7 bases line up with TRBD1. J was trimmed by 7 bases and V by 6 bases; bases with no gene match: 9. Germline values: CDR1 MNHNS, CDR2 SASEGT. The CDR3 is 14 amino acids. CDR3 sequence reads: CASSETGFGQPQHF. The CDR3 region has the DNA TGTGCCAGCAGCGAGACAGGGTTCGGGCAGCCCCAGCATTTT.

The gene calls are TRBV5-1 and TRBJ2-2; the match to TRBD1 covers 10 bases. CDR1 SGHRS and CDR2 YFSETQ come from the germline V gene. The CDR3 consists of 15 residues. V lost 3 bases and J lost 5; bases outside the gene matches: 4. CDR3 nucleotide sequence: TGCGCCAGCAGCTGGGGACAGGGGTATACCGGGGAGCTGTTTTTT. It encodes CASSWGQGYTGELFF. The full variable domain, completed using reference TRBV5-1 and TRBJ2-2, is KAGVTQTPRYLIKTRGQQVTLSCSPISGHRSVSWYQQTPGQGLQFLFEYFSETQRNKGNFPGRFSGRQFSNSRSEMNVSTLELGDSALYLCASSWGQGYTGELFFGEGSRLTVL.

This chain joins TRBV19 and TRBJ1-1, with a possible D match to TRBD1 (5 bases). V gave up 0 bases and J gave up 7 bases, with 15 bases separating them. CDR1 is LNHDA, CDR2 SQIVND, per germline (reference sequence). The CDR3 length is 15 residues. The CDR3 is CASSIDPRHGGEAFF. CDR3 DNA sequence: TGTGCCAGTAGTATAGATCCGCGGCATGGGGGTGAAGCTTTCTTT.

This CDR3 reads CASSFPVNTGELFF. CDR3 coding DNA: TGTGCCAGCAGCTTTCCCGTGAACACCGGGGAGCTGTTTTTT. The rearrangement links TRBV7-9 to TRBJ2-2; D gene ambiguous. Trimming took off 3 bases at V and 1 base at J, with 6 bases between the two ends. The CDR3 consists of 14 residues. Germline V gene sequence: CDR1 SEHNR, CDR2 FQNEAQ (reference sequence).

The V call is TRBV30, the J call TRBJ1-1; D call uncertain. Germline assignment: CDR1 GTSNPN and CDR2 SVGIG (reference sequence). This CDR3 is built from 12 residues. V lost 2 bases to trimming and J lost 6 bases, with 10 bases between them. Here the CDR3 reads CAWSSLGSEAFF. In nucleotides, the CDR3 is TGTGCCTGGAGTTCCCTCGGTTCTGAAGCTTTCTTT.

The chain uses TRBV29-1 and TRBJ1-2; 8 positions agree with TRBD1. The V and J ends lost 4 bases and 7 bases, in that order; junction bases with no gene match: 8. Germline lookup yields CDR1 SQVTM and CDR2 ANQGSEA. The CDR3 covers 13 residues. This chain's CDR3 is CSVASGQDGGYTF. In nucleotides, the CDR3 is TGCAGCGTTGCATCGGGACAGGACGGTGGCTACACCTTC.

CDR3 protein: CASSHRDRLSFSGNTIYF. Written as DNA, the CDR3 is TGTGCCAGCAGCCACCGGGACAGGTTATCTTTTTCTGGAAACACCATATATTTT. The V call is TRBV7-8, the J call TRBJ1-3; 8 nucleotides match TRBD1. Germline loops: CDR1 SGHVS, CDR2 FQNEAQ. Trimming removed 5 bases from V and 1 base from J; junction bases left unmatched: 13. The CDR3 spans 18 residues.

Only a few counts were recorded for this clone. CDR3: CASSEAYEQYF. The CDR3 DNA follows: TGTGCCAGCAGTGAAGCCTACGAGCAGTACTTC. This chain joins TRBV2 and TRBJ2-7, with unresolved D. V gave up 0 bases and J gave up 3 bases, with 0 bases separating them. CDR3 size: 11 residues. Germline assignment: CDR1 SNHLY and CDR2 FYNNEI.

The genes are TRBV2 and TRBJ2-5; a possible D gene is TRBD2 (5 bases). The CDR3 sequence is 13 residues long. V shed 4 bases and J shed 4 bases, with 10 bases lying between them. Germline V gene lookup returns CDR1 SNHLY and CDR2 FYNNEI. DNA for the CDR3: TGTGCCAGCAGTGGAGCGGTGATAGAGACCCAGTACTTC. This translates into CASSGAVIETQYF.

This clone was detected once. The genes are TRBV6-1 and TRBJ1-3; D perhaps matches TRBD1 (5 bases). This CDR3 comprises 13 residues. CDR1 is MNHNS and CDR2 is SASEGT in the germline V gene. The V and J ends lost 3 bases and 3 bases respectively, with 6 bases between them. The DNA of the CDR3 is TGTGCCAGCAGTGAGCAGGGTGGAAACACCATATATTTT. Encoded protein: CASSEQGGNTIYF.

This chain connects TRBV10-2 to TRBJ1-2; D unclear. The V gene's germline CDR1 is WSHSY and CDR2 SAAADI. The CDR3 covers 13 residues. Deletions cut 8 bases from V and 4 bases from J, with 14 bases between. The CDR3 region has the DNA TGCGCCAGCCTGAGCGGGGTTACCTATGGCTACACCTTC. Its protein product is CASLSGVTYGYTF.

The chain has TRBV5-6 and TRBJ1-1, with D perhaps matching TRBD1 (6 bases). Looked up from germline, CDR1 is SGHDT and CDR2 is YYEEEE. Trimming removed 7 bases at V and 4 bases at J, with 20 bases between. The CDR3 loop spans 15 amino acids. CDR3 in DNA: TGTGCCAGCCGATATAGGGGGGGCTTGGGCACTGAAGCTTTCTTT. Its protein is CASRYRGGLGTEAFF.

The chain is built from TRBV4-2 and TRBJ1-3, with D possibly matching TRBD1 (5 bases). V gave up 0 bases and J gave up 0 bases, with 6 bases separating them. Germline assignment: CDR1 LGHNA and CDR2 YNFKEQ. The CDR3 contains 15 residues. CDR3: CASSQDQGSGNTIYF. Written as DNA, the CDR3 is TGTGCCAGCAGCCAAGACCAGGGCTCTGGAAACACCATATATTTT.

The rearrangement joins TRBV11-3 to TRBJ2-2, with D perhaps TRBD2 (5 bases). Deletions cut 5 bases from V and 2 bases from J, with 12 bases between. Germline V gene lookup returns CDR1 SGHNT and CDR2 YENEEA. The CDR3 contains 15 residues. The CDR3: CASSRGPTNTGELFF. CDR3 DNA sequence: TGTGCCAGCAGCCGCGGGCCTACCAACACCGGGGAGCTGTTTTTT.

The chain uses TRBV5-5 and TRBJ2-7, with 12 bases matching TRBD2. CDR3 length: 14 residues. Germline trimming cut 2 bases from V and 7 bases from J; bases unmatched to any gene: 4. Germline V gene lookup returns CDR1 SGHKS and CDR2 YYEKEE (reference sequence). CDR3 region: CASSFASGGGEQYF. The CDR3 DNA is TGTGCCAGCAGCTTCGCTAGCGGGGGGGGTGAGCAGTACTTC.